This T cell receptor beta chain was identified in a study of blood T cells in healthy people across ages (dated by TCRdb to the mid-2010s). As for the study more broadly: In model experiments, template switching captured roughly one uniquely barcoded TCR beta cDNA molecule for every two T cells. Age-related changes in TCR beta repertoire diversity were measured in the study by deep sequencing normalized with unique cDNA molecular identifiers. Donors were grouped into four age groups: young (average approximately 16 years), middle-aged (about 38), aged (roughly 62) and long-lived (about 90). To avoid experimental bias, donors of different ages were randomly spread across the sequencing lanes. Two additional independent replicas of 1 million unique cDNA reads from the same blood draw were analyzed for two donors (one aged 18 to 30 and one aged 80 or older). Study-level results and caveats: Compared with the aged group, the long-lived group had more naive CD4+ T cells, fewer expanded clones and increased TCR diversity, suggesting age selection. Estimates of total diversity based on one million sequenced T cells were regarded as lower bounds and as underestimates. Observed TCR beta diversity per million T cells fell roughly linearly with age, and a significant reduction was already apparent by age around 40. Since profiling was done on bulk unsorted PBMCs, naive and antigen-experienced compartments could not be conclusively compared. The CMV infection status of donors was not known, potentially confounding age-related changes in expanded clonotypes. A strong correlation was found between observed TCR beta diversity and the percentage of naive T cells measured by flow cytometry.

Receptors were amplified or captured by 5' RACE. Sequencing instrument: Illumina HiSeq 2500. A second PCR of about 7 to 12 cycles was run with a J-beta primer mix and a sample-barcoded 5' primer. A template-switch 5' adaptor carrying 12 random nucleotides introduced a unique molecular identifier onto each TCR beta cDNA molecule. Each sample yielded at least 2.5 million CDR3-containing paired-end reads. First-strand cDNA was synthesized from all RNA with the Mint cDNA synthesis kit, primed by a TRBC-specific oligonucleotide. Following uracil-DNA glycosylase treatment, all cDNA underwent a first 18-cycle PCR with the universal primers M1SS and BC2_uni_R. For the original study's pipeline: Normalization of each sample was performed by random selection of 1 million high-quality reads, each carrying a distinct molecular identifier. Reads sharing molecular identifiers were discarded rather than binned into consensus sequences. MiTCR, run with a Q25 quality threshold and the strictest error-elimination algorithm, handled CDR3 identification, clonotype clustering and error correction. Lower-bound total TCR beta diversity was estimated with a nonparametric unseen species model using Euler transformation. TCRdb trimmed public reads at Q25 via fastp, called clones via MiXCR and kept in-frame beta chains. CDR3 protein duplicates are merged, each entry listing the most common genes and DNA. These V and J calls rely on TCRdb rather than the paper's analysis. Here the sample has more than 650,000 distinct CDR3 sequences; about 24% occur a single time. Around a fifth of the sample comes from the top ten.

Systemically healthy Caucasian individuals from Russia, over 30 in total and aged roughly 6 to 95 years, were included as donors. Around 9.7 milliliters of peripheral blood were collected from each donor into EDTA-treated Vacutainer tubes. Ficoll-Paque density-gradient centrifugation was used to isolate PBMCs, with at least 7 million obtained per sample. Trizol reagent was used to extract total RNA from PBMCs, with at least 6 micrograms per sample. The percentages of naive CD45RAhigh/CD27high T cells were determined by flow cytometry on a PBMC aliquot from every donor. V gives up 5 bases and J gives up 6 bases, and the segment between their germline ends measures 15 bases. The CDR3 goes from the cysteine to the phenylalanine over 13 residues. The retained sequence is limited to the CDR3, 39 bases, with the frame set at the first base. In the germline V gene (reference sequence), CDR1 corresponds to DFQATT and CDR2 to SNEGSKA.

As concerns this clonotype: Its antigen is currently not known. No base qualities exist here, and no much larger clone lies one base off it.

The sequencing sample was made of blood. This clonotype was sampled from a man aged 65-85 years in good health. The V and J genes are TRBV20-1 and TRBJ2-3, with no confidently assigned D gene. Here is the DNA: TGCAGTGCTCACTCCAACCCAGAGGATACGCAGTATTTT. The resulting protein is CSAHSNPEDTQYF.